The rows below give T cell receptor beta chains drawn from one sample of a study of tissue T cells after allogeneic stem cell transplantation. Libraries were prepared by immunoSEQ multiplex PCR; TCRdb keeps only in-frame clonotypes and omits some of them. Of under 50,000 clones in the sample, 92% were seen once. The sample here was blood, taken before transplantation. These receptors originate from a woman aged 35-75 years who later had graft-versus-host disease after an allogeneic stem cell transplant. The CDR3 runs from the conserved cysteine through the conserved F or W. Fields, in order: CDR3 DNA, CDR3 protein, CDR3 length, D gene, J gene, V gene, clone size. The D gene is left open where the match is weak. Clone size is shown for a subset of rows, as once, few, many or a class of expanded clone.

CDR3nt: TGTGCCAGCAGTTACTGGATTAGCGGGCTAGAAGGAGGAGAGACCCAGTACTTC
CDR3aa: CASSYWISGLEGGETQYF
len: 18
d_gene: TRBD2
j_gene: TRBJ2-5
v_gene: TRBV6-2/TRBV6-3
abundance: few

CDR3nt: TGTGCCAGCAGCTTGGGATTCGGGCCCCGGGAGCTGTTTTTT
CDR3aa: CASSLGFGPRELFF
len: 14
d_gene: -
j_gene: TRBJ2-2
v_gene: TRBV7-6
abundance: once

CDR3nt: TGCGCCAGCAGCTTGGTGTCCCTAATCTCCCAATACGATACGCAGTATTTT
CDR3aa: CASSLVSLISQYDTQYF
len: 17
d_gene: -
j_gene: TRBJ2-3
v_gene: TRBV5-1
abundance: -

CDR3nt: TGTGCCAGCAGATGGGGATGGACCGGGGAGCTGTTTTTT
CDR3aa: CASRWGWTGELFF
len: 13
d_gene: -
j_gene: TRBJ2-2
v_gene: TRBV6-5
abundance: -

CDR3nt: TGTGCCAGCAGTTTAAGAGCGGGAGCCTACGAGCAGTACTTC
CDR3aa: CASSLRAGAYEQYF
len: 14
d_gene: TRBD2
j_gene: TRBJ2-7
v_gene: TRBV27
abundance: -

CDR3nt: TGTGCCAGCAGTTCACTTTCGGGACATTTTAATTCACCCCTCCACTTT
CDR3aa: CASSSLSGHFNSPLHF
len: 16
d_gene: -
j_gene: TRBJ1-6
v_gene: TRBV28
abundance: once

CDR3nt: TGTGCCAGCAGCTTTAGCGGGGGGGGCCAAAAGCAGTTCTTC
CDR3aa: CASSFSGGGQKQFF
len: 14
d_gene: TRBD2
j_gene: TRBJ2-1
v_gene: TRBV11-1
abundance: once

CDR3nt: TGTGCCAGCAGCACCGGGACCGAGGACTATGGCTACACCTTC
CDR3aa: CASSTGTEDYGYTF
len: 14
d_gene: -
j_gene: TRBJ1-2
v_gene: TRBV28
abundance: -

CDR3nt: TGTGCCACCAGCAGGGACAGAAACTACGAGCAGTACTTC
CDR3aa: CATSRDRNYEQYF
len: 13
d_gene: -
j_gene: TRBJ2-7
v_gene: TRBV15
abundance: -

CDR3nt: TGTGCCAGCAGTCCCACTAGCGGGGCCTACAATGAGCAGTTCTTC
CDR3aa: CASSPTSGAYNEQFF
len: 15
d_gene: TRBD2
j_gene: TRBJ2-1
v_gene: TRBV5-4
abundance: -

CDR3nt: TGTGCCAGCAGCCCATATCCACCATCCAGAGCTAACTATGGCTACACCTTC
CDR3aa: CASSPYPPSRANYGYTF
len: 17
d_gene: -
j_gene: TRBJ1-2
v_gene: TRBV14
abundance: -

CDR3nt: TGTGCCAGCAGCGGACAGGGGGACAATGAGCAGTTCTTC
CDR3aa: CASSGQGDNEQFF
len: 13
d_gene: TRBD1
j_gene: TRBJ2-1
v_gene: TRBV2
abundance: few

CDR3nt: TGTGCCAGCAACTCCGGAGAGGGACACGGGTACGAGCAGTACTTC
CDR3aa: CASNSGEGHGYEQYF
len: 15
d_gene: -
j_gene: TRBJ2-7
v_gene: TRBV28
abundance: -

CDR3nt: TGTGCCAGCAGCTTAGGGCCTGGTCGGGAGCAGTACTTC
CDR3aa: CASSLGPGREQYF
len: 13
d_gene: -
j_gene: TRBJ2-7
v_gene: TRBV11-2
abundance: -

CDR3nt: TGTGCCAGCAGGTTTCCCGGGGGAGAAAAACTGTTTTTT
CDR3aa: CASRFPGGEKLFF
len: 13
d_gene: -
j_gene: TRBJ1-4
v_gene: TRBV28
abundance: once

CDR3nt: TGTGCCACCAGCAGAGAGACAGGGGCCTCTGGAAACACCATATATTTT
CDR3aa: CATSRETGASGNTIYF
len: 16
d_gene: TRBD1
j_gene: TRBJ1-3
v_gene: TRBV15
abundance: once

CDR3nt: TGCGCCAGCAGCTTGTCCCCAGGGAACACTGAAGCTTTCTTT
CDR3aa: CASSLSPGNTEAFF
len: 14
d_gene: -
j_gene: TRBJ1-1
v_gene: TRBV5-1
abundance: -

CDR3nt: TGTGCCAGCAGCGTAGAAGCAACAGGGGGAACCGGGGAGCTGTTTTTT
CDR3aa: CASSVEATGGTGELFF
len: 16
d_gene: TRBD1
j_gene: TRBJ2-2
v_gene: TRBV9
abundance: -

CDR3nt: TGTGCCAGCAGCTTTAGGGGACAGTACCTCTCTGGGGCCAACGTCCTGACTTTC
CDR3aa: CASSFRGQYLSGANVLTF
len: 18
d_gene: TRBD1
j_gene: TRBJ2-6
v_gene: TRBV7-9
abundance: -

CDR3nt: TGTGCCAGCAGCTTGTGGTCCGGGGTCAATCAGCCCCAGCATTTT
CDR3aa: CASSLWSGVNQPQHF
len: 15
d_gene: -
j_gene: TRBJ1-5
v_gene: TRBV5-6
abundance: few